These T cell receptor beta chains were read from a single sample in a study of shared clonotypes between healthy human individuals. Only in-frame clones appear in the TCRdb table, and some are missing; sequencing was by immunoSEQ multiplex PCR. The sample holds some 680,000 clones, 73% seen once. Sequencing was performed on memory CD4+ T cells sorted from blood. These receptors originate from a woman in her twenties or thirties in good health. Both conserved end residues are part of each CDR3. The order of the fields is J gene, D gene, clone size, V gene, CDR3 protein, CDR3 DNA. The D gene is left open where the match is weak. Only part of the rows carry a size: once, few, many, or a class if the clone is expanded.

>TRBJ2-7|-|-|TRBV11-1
CASSFSGTRSSYEQYF
TGTGCCAGCAGCTTCTCCGGGACAAGGAGCTCCTACGAGCAGTACTTC
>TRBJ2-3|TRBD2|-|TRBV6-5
CASSSRTSGATDTQYF
TGTGCCAGCAGTTCCAGGACTAGCGGGGCCACAGATACGCAGTATTTT
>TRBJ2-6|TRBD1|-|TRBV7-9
CASSLPGQGAPGANVLTF
TGTGCCAGCAGCTTACCCGGACAGGGGGCGCCTGGGGCCAACGTCCTGACTTTC
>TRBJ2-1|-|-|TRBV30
CAWKTLGGEQFF
TGTGCCTGGAAGACACTAGGAGGCGAGCAGTTCTTC
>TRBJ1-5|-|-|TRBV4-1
CASSQVLGNQPQHF
TGCGCCAGCAGCCAAGTGCTAGGCAATCAGCCCCAGCATTTT
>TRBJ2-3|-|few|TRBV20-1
CSARVLDTQYF
TGCAGTGCTAGAGTTCTAGATACGCAGTATTTT
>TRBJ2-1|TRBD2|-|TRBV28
CASGGTSGSMSYNEQFF
TGTGCCAGCGGTGGGACTAGCGGGAGTATGTCCTACAATGAGCAGTTCTTC
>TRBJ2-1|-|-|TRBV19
CASSSQSNYNEQFF
TGTGCCAGTAGTTCGCAGTCGAATTACAATGAGCAGTTCTTC
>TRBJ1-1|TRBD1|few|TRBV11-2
CASSLRTGENTEAFF
TGTGCCAGCAGCTTAAGGACAGGGGAGAACACTGAAGCTTTCTTT
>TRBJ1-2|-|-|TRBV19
CASSQDRLYGYTF
TGTGCCAGTAGCCAGGACAGACTCTATGGCTACACCTTC
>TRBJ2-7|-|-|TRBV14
CASSRGLAPQYEQYF
TGTGCCAGCAGCCGGGGGCTAGCGCCTCAGTACGAGCAGTACTTC
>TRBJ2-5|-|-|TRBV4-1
CASSQEGEDKTQYF
TGCGCCAGCAGCCAAGAGGGGGAGGACAAGACCCAGTACTTC
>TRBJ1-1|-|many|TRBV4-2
CASSQGPDPNTEAFF
TGTGCCAGCAGCCAAGGTCCAGACCCGAACACTGAAGCTTTCTTT
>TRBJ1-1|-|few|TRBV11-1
CASSTNMNTEAFF
TGTGCCAGCAGCACCAATATGAACACTGAAGCTTTCTTT
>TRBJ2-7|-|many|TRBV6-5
CAVASGLESYEQYF
TGTGCCGTGGCTAGTGGGCTCGAATCCTACGAGCAGTACTTC
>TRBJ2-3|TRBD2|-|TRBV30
CAWRSSGILDTQYF
TGTGCCTGGAGGTCTAGCGGGATTTTGGATACGCAGTATTTT
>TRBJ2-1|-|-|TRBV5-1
CASSLEGLGYNEQFF
TGCGCCAGCAGCTTGGAGGGCCTAGGCTACAATGAGCAGTTCTTC
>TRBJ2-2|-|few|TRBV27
CASSPVGRANTGELFF
TGTGCCAGCAGTCCCGTAGGCAGGGCGAACACCGGGGAGCTGTTTTTT
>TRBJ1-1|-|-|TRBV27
CASSFEGGEAFF
TGTGCCAGCAGTTTCGAGGGGGGTGAAGCTTTCTTT
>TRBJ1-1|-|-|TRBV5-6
CASSPGWDTEAFF
TGTGCCAGCAGTCCGGGGTGGGACACTGAAGCTTTCTTT
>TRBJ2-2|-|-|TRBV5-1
CASSLVGDAGELFF
TGCGCCAGCAGCTTGGTGGGAGATGCCGGGGAGCTGTTTTTT
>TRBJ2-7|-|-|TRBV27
CASTGPGRAGREQYF
TGTGCCAGCACCGGGCCGGGCAGGGCGGGACGCGAGCAGTACTTC
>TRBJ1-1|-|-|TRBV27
CASSTTHTEAFF
TGTGCCAGCAGTACGACACACACTGAAGCTTTCTTT
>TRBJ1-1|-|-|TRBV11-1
CASSSVQATEAFF
TGTGCCAGCAGCTCCGTTCAGGCTACTGAAGCTTTCTTT
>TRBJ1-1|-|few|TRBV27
CASSPRWAGFSEAFF
TGTGCCAGCAGTCCAAGGTGGGCAGGGTTTTCTGAAGCTTTCTTT
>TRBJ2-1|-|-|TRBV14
CASSQDLVGEQFF
TGTGCCAGCAGCCAAGATCTGGTGGGTGAGCAGTTCTTC
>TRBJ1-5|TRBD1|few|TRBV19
CASSIVGGGNQPQHF
TGTGCCAGTAGTATAGTAGGGGGCGGTAATCAGCCCCAGCATTTT
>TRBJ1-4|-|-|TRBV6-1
CASSPEFNEKLFF
TGTGCCAGCAGCCCTGAGTTCAATGAAAAACTGTTTTTT
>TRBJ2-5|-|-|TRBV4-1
CASSQESTTRRYF
TGCGCCAGCAGCCAAGAGTCGACCACTCGGCGGTACTTC
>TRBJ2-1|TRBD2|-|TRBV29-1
CSVRGPSGGDEQFF
TGCAGCGTTCGGGGCCCTAGCGGGGGTGATGAGCAGTTCTTC
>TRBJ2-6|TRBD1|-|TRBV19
CASSRDRGRSGANVLTF
TGTGCCAGTAGCCGGGACAGGGGCCGTTCTGGGGCCAACGTCCTGACTTTC
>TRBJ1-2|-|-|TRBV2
CASSADRSGGYTF
TGTGCCAGCAGTGCTGACAGGTCAGGTGGCTACACCTTC
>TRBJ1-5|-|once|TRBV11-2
CASSQDDIAERNQPQHF
TGTGCCAGCAGCCAAGATGATATCGCGGAACGCAATCAGCCCCAGCATTTT
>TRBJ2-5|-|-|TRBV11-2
CASSQRGSAGETQYF
TGTGCCAGCAGCCAGAGGGGGTCCGCCGGGGAGACCCAGTACTTC
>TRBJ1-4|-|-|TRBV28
CASSPPNQGEKLFF
TGTGCCAGCAGTCCACCCAACCAGGGGGAAAAACTGTTTTTT
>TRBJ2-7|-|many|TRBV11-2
CASSPLGISEQYF
TGTGCCAGCAGCCCCCTGGGAATTAGCGAGCAGTACTTC
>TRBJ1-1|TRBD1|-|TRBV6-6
CASTEDRVNTEAFF
TGTGCCAGCACTGAGGACAGGGTGAACACTGAAGCTTTCTTT
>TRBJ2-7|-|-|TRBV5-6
CASSTWVGEQYF
TGTGCCAGCAGCACCTGGGTAGGCGAGCAGTACTTC
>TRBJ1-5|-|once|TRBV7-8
CASSYYPNQPQHF
TGTGCCAGCAGCTACTATCCCAATCAGCCCCAGCATTTT
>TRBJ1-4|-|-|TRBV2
CASKPTRTSDEKLFF
TGTGCCAGCAAACCCACGAGGACGTCGGATGAAAAACTGTTTTTT
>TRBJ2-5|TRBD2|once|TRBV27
CASSPAGGPRETQYF
TGTGCCAGCAGTCCCGCGGGAGGGCCGAGGGAGACCCAGTACTTC
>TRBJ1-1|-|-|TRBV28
CASTHGGLGTEAFF
TGTGCCAGCACCCACGGGGGCCTAGGCACTGAAGCTTTCTTT
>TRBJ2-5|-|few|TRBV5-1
CASSQPTRETQYF
TGCGCCAGCAGCCAGCCGACTCGCGAGACCCAGTACTTC
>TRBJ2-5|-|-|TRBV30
CAWKDPGSRETQYF
TGTGCCTGGAAAGATCCAGGATCTCGGGAGACCCAGTACTTC
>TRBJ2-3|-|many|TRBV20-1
CSASQTDTQYF
TGCAGTGCTAGTCAAACAGATACGCAGTATTTT
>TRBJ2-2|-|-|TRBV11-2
CASSFRDSTSGGELFF
-
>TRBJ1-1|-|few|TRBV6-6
CASSYSPGEAFF
TGTGCCAGCAGTTACTCTCCGGGGGAAGCTTTCTTT